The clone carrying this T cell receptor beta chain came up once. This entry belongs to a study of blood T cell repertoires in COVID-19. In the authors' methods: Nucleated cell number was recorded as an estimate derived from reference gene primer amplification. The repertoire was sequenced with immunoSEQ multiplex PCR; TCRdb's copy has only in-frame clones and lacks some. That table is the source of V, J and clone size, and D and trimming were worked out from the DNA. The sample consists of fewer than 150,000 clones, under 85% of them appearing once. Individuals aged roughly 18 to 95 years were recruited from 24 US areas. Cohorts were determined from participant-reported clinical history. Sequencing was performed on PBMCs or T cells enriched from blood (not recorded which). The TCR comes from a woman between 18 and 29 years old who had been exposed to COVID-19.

For the CDR3, the DNA is TGTGCCAGCAGACGGACAGGGCTTTCCTACGAGCAGTACTTC. Translation gives CASRRTGLSYEQYF. The chain is built from TRBV2 and TRBJ2-7; 8 bases fit TRBD1. Germline V CDR1 and CDR2: SNHLY, FYNNEI. V lost 6 bases, J lost 1 base, and 5 bases stayed unmatched. The CDR3 covers 14 residues.